The 26 T cell receptor beta chains reported below all come from one sample, sequenced in a study of somatic mutations in cytotoxic T cells in rheumatoid arthritis. Assay used: immunoSEQ multiplex PCR; TCRdb lists only in-frame clones, some missing. Among more than 8,000 clones listed, roughly 73% were seen once. The sequencing sample was made of CD8+ T cells sorted from blood. The receptors derive from a man aged 50-59 years in good health.

The chain is built from TRBV27 and TRBJ2-5; D gene unclear. The V end lost 3 bases, the J end lost 5 bases, and 4 bases lay between the germline ends. CDR3 length: 11 amino acids. From germline, CDR1 is MNHEY and CDR2 SMNVEV (reference sequence). Here the CDR3 reads CASSFRETQYF. In nucleotides, the CDR3 is TGTGCCAGCAGTTTTCGGGAGACCCAGTACTTC.

The chain uses TRBV7-9 and TRBJ2-1, with D possibly matching TRBD1 (5 bases). Trimming stripped 5 bases from V and 3 bases from J, with 17 bases between. The CDR3 sequence is 16 residues long. Per germline, CDR1 SEHNR and CDR2 FQNEAQ (reference sequence). CDR3 protein: CASSAPSRTRYNEQFF. As DNA, the CDR3 is TGTGCCAGCAGCGCCCCATCCAGGACACGCTACAATGAGCAGTTCTTC.

The rearrangement uses TRBV9 and TRBJ1-1, with 9 bases lining up with TRBD1. The CDR3 has 15 amino acids. The junction had 5 bases not matched to a gene; V was cut back by 0 bases and J by 5 bases. CDR1 and CDR2 (germline): SGDLS, YYNGEE. In DNA, the CDR3 is TGTGCCAGCAGCGTAGAGGGGACAGGGCGAACTGAAGCTTTCTTT. Translated, it gives CASSVEGTGRTEAFF.

This clone was observed a handful of times. The chain couples TRBV10-2 to TRBJ2-1, with D possibly matching TRBD1 (6 bases). This CDR3 is built from 15 residues. V was shortened by 5 bases and J by 0 bases, with 11 bases between the two germline ends. Germline CDR1 and CDR2: WSHSY and SAAADI. The CDR3 protein is CASSWTDSSYNEQFF. In nucleotides, the CDR3 is TGCGCCAGCAGTTGGACAGACAGCTCCTACAATGAGCAGTTCTTC.

The chain uses TRBV28 and TRBJ2-3; D is perhaps TRBD2 (6 bases). V lost 5 bases and J lost 0, with 15 bases in between. CDR1 and CDR2 (germline): MDHEN, SYDVKM. CDR3 length equals 16 residues. DNA for the CDR3: TGTGCCAGCAGTCCCCGGACGGCGGGGAGCACAGATACGCAGTATTTT. Its protein is CASSPRTAGSTDTQYF.

The gene calls are TRBV19 and TRBJ2-7; D is uncertain. Looked up from germline, CDR1 is LNHDA and CDR2 is SQIVND (reference sequence). The CDR3 is 13 amino acids. The V end was cut by 9 bases, the J end by 2 bases, with 14 bases between. Here the CDR3 reads CARPHTDAYEQYF. CDR3 DNA sequence: TGTGCCAGACCCCATACAGACGCCTACGAGCAGTACTTC. The variable domain in full, completed from reference TRBV19 and TRBJ2-7, reads DGGITQSPKYLFRKEGQNVTLSCEQNLNHDAMYWYRQDPGQGLRLIYYSQIVNDFQKGDIAEGYSVSREKKESFPLTVTSAQKNPTAFYLCARPHTDAYEQYFGPGTRLTVT.

V gene TRBV15 combines with J gene TRBJ2-3, with D unclear. V dropped 4 bases and J dropped 4 bases, with 9 bases sitting between them. This CDR3 has 13 amino acids. Germline V gene sequence: CDR1 LNHNV, CDR2 YYDKDF (reference sequence). In DNA, the CDR3 is TGTGCCACCAGCAATACACGGGCAGATACGCAGTATTTT. Its protein is CATSNTRADTQYF.

The chain carries TRBV7-2 and TRBJ2-3; D may be TRBD1 (5 bases). The germline V gene has CDR1 SGHTA and CDR2 FQGNSA. The CDR3 has 17 residues. Trimming took 0 bases from V and 0 from J, leaving 13 bases between them. CDR3 residues: CASSLATATLSTDTQYF. The CDR3 DNA reads as TGTGCCAGCAGCTTAGCGACAGCTACTCTCAGCACAGATACGCAGTATTTT.

This clone was observed a handful of times. The gene calls are TRBV7-8 and TRBJ2-1, with 13 bases lining up with TRBD2. The germline CDR1 and CDR2 sequences are SGHVS and FQNEAQ. The CDR3 length is 16 residues. V dropped 5 bases and J dropped 3; count of bases not matched to a gene: 4. CDR3 in DNA: TGTGCCAGCAGCGGACTAGCGGGGGAACTCTACAATGAGCAGTTCTTC. The encoded protein is CASSGLAGELYNEQFF.

This clone was seen a single time. This rearrangement joins TRBV6-6 to TRBJ2-1; 11 positions match TRBD1. Germline loops: CDR1 MNHNY, CDR2 SVGAGI (reference sequence). The ends lost 5 bases at V and 5 bases at J; junction bases unmatched: 2. This CDR3 spans 14 amino acids. CDR3 nucleotide sequence: TGTGCCAGCAGTAGGGACAGGGGGAACAATGAGCAGTTCTTC. Translated: CASSRDRGNNEQFF.

The J gene is TRBJ1-1, the V gene TRBV5-8; D call uncertain. V was clipped by 3 bases and J by 2 bases, with 5 bases between them. Germline CDR1 and CDR2: SGHTS and YDEGEE. CDR3 length: 12 amino acids. CDR3 nucleotides: TGTGCCAGCAGCTCAGGAAACACTGAAGCTTTCTTT. This codes for CASSSGNTEAFF.

The genes are TRBV5-1 and TRBJ2-7; no reliable D call. The CDR3 is made up of 13 amino acids. V gave up 3 bases and J gave up 3 bases, with 10 bases separating them. Germline V gene lookup returns CDR1 SGHRS and CDR2 YFSETQ. The CDR3: CASSSSSSYEQYF. The DNA of the CDR3 is TGCGCCAGCAGCTCCAGTTCCAGCTACGAGCAGTACTTC.

CDR3 sequence (DNA): TGTGCCAGTAGTATGGAAGCGGGAGGAGTATATGAGCAGTTCTTC. Protein sequence: CASSMEAGGVYEQFF. V and J are TRBV19 and TRBJ2-1; TRBD2 matches at 9 bases. Trimming took 3 bases from V and 8 from J; bases not matched to a gene: 8. The CDR3 has 15 residues. CDR1 is LNHDA, CDR2 SQIVND, per germline (reference sequence).

The chain couples TRBV12-5 to TRBJ2-7; a weak D match, TRBD2 (6 bases). Germline V CDR1 and CDR2: LGHNT, FRNRAP. This CDR3 has 11 residues. The CDR3 DNA is TGTGGGGGGACTCGGGGGTACGAGCAGTACTTC. This gives the protein CGGTRGYEQYF.

The chain uses TRBV7-9 and TRBJ2-5, with 7 nucleotides matching TRBD1. The trim removed 2 bases at V and 5 bases at J, leaving 11 bases unmatched. CDR1 and CDR2 from the germline V gene are SEHNR and FQNEAQ (reference sequence). The CDR3 consists of 16 residues. The CDR3 nucleotides read TGTGCCAGCAGCTTACCACGACAGGGTTTAGGGGAGACCCAGTACTTC. Translating gives CASSLPRQGLGETQYF.

The rearrangement links TRBV15 to TRBJ2-1; 11 nucleotides line up with TRBD1. The trim removed 3 bases at V and 4 bases at J, leaving 5 bases unmatched. The V gene's germline CDR1 is LNHNV and CDR2 YYDKDF (reference sequence). The CDR3 length is 16 residues. CDR3 protein: CATSSSDRGQYNEQFF. DNA of the CDR3: TGTGCCACCAGCAGCTCGGACAGGGGGCAATACAATGAGCAGTTCTTC.

The chain carries TRBV11-1 and TRBJ2-3; possible D gene TRBD2, 5 bases. Looked up from germline, CDR1 is SGHAT and CDR2 is FQDESV (reference sequence). The CDR3 consists of 14 residues. Trimming took off 1 base at V and 3 bases at J, with 8 bases between the two ends. DNA for the CDR3: TGTGCCAGCAGCTTAGGTGGGGAGACAGATACGCAGTATTTT. Translating gives CASSLGGETDTQYF.

By sample fraction, this clone is medium-sized (0.01 to 0.1%). The chain links TRBV27 to TRBJ2-5, with 8 bases that match TRBD2. The CDR3 covers 16 residues. V lost 3 bases to trimming and J lost 7 bases; unmatched junction nucleotides: 13. CDR1 MNHEY and CDR2 SMNVEV come from the germline V gene (reference sequence). The CDR3 here is CASSFGVGAGDGTQYF. In DNA, the CDR3 is TGTGCCAGCAGTTTTGGGGTGGGAGCGGGAGACGGGACCCAGTACTTC.

In nucleotides, the CDR3 is TGTGCCAGCAGTTTATCGCGGGACCCCGGATACGAGCAGTACTTC. It is translated as CASSLSRDPGYEQYF. The chain has TRBV27 and TRBJ2-7; TRBD2 might be the D (6 bases). The CDR3 contains 15 residues. The germline V gene has CDR1 MNHEY and CDR2 SMNVEV (reference sequence). V was cut by 0 bases and J by 4 bases, with 13 bases left in between.

V gene TRBV2 combines with J gene TRBJ1-6; no definite D call. The CDR3 loop spans 13 amino acids. Germline V gives CDR1 SNHLY, CDR2 FYNNEI. The V gene lost 3 bases and the J gene lost 9 bases, with 9 bases spanning the gap. CDR3 in amino acids: CASSDRISSPLHF. The CDR3 DNA sequence: TGTGCCAGCAGTGACAGGATCAGTTCACCCCTCCACTTT.

The chain combines TRBV5-1 with TRBJ2-3; D not resolved. Germline V gene data show CDR1 as SGHRS and CDR2 as YFSETQ. With 0 bases removed from V and 2 bases from J, the gap between germline ends came to 4 bases. This CDR3 is 13 amino acids long. In DNA, the CDR3 is TGCGCCAGCAGCTTGGGGGCCACAGATACGCAGTATTTT. Translating gives CASSLGATDTQYF. Filled out from reference TRBV5-1 and TRBJ2-3, the complete variable domain reads KAGVTQTPRYLIKTRGQQVTLSCSPISGHRSVSWYQQTPGQGLQFLFEYFSETQRNKGNFPGRFSGRQFSNSRSEMNVSTLELGDSALYLCASSLGATDTQYFGPGTRLTVL.

The chain links TRBV13 to TRBJ2-1; TRBD1 agrees at 12 bases. Trimming cost V 5 bases and J 8 bases; bases outside gene matches: 4. Germline loops: CDR1 PRHDT, CDR2 FYEKMQ (reference sequence). This CDR3 spans 14 amino acids. This CDR3 reads CASSRGTGGYEQFF. The CDR3 nucleotides read TGTGCCAGCAGCAGGGGGACAGGGGGCTATGAGCAGTTCTTC. Looking up the rest from reference TRBV13 and TRBJ2-1 gives the full variable domain: AAGVIQSPRHLIKEKRETATLKCYPIPRHDTVYWYQQGPGQDPQFLISFYEKMQSDKGSIPDRFSAQQFSDYHSELNMSSLELGDSALYFCASSRGTGGYEQFFGPGTRLTVL.

The genes are TRBV7-9 and TRBJ1-1; 8 positions agree with TRBD1. This CDR3 region has 15 residues. Germline V gene sequence: CDR1 SEHNR, CDR2 FQNEAQ (reference sequence). V lost 5 bases and J lost 7; bases outside the gene matches: 12. For the CDR3, the DNA is TGTGCCAGCAGCCCGGACGGACAGGGAAACCTTGAAGCTTTCTTT. Encoded protein: CASSPDGQGNLEAFF. Based on the CDR3 plus reference TRBV7-9 and TRBJ1-1, the full variable domain is DTGVSQNPRHKITKRGQNVTFRCDPISEHNRLYWYRQTLGQGPEFLTYFQNEAQLEKSRLLSDRFSAERPKGSFSTLEIQRTEQGDSAMYLCASSPDGQGNLEAFFGQGTRLTVV.

By proportion, this clone is large. Other DNA sequences within the sample encode an identical CDR3. This rearrangement joins TRBV6-1 to TRBJ2-7; 10 nucleotides align to TRBD1. The CDR3 runs 14 residues. V was clipped by 1 base and J by 4 bases; unmatched bases: 1. Germline-derived CDR1 and CDR2 are MNHNS and SASEGT. The CDR3 DNA follows: TGTGCCAGCAGTGAAGGGACAGGGGGGTACGAGCAGTACTTC. Translating gives CASSEGTGGYEQYF.

The chain combines TRBV28 with TRBJ1-1, with D possibly TRBD1 on 5 matching bases. CDR1 is MDHEN and CDR2 is SYDVKM in the germline V gene. CDR3 size: 15 residues. Trimming took off 3 bases at V and 0 bases at J, with 11 bases between the two ends. This CDR3 reads CASSLTGGMNTEAFF. The CDR3 nucleotides are TGTGCCAGCAGTTTGACCGGGGGGATGAACACTGAAGCTTTCTTT.

V usage is TRBV7-9 and J usage is TRBJ1-2; D is possibly TRBD1 (5 bases). Deletions cut 5 bases from V and 10 bases from J, with 29 bases between. CDR3 length: 17 residues. CDR1 is SEHNR and CDR2 is FQNEAQ in the germline V gene (reference sequence). Here the CDR3 DNA reads TGTGCCAGCAGCCGGGGGGGTGCCGTAGCTAACTATTGGGACTACACCTTC. This translates into CASSRGGAVANYWDYTF.